This T cell receptor (beta chain) stems from a study of T cell responses to AZD1222 COVID-19 vaccine. Overall study results and limits: The study reported that nearly half of spike-specific TCRs target unmutated variant regions. The donors showed a predominance of white British ancestry and of females, with possible underestimation of clonal diversity.

Trimming removed 0 bases at V and 7 bases at J, with 7 bases between. CDR3 length: 13 amino acids. Germline CDR1 reads SGDLS; CDR2 reads YYNGEE. Data came from immunoSEQ multiplex PCR; TCRdb stores just in-frame clones and leaves some out. Of 35,000 to 45,000 clones in the sample, over 70% were seen once. A note on this clone: What it binds is unknown.

The J gene is TRBJ2-2, the V gene TRBV9; no clear D. The specimen was peripheral blood, collected on day 0 of AZD1222 vaccination. This TCR was recovered from an adult in good health. The CDR3 loop reads CASSVDLHGELFF. The CDR3 DNA reads as TGTGCCAGCAGCGTAGACCTTCACGGGGAGCTGTTTTTT.